Below are 6 T cell receptor beta chains sequenced from a single sample in a study of blood T cell repertoires in COVID-19. Sequencing used immunoSEQ multiplex PCR; TCRdb keeps in-frame clones, though not all of them. The sample lists about 83,000 clones, around 87% occurring once. Sequencing was done on a sample of peripheral blood. The receptor set was obtained from a man older than 75 with active or convalescent COVID-19.

This chain uses TRBV27 with TRBJ2-7; D may be TRBD1 (7 bases). The CDR3 consists of 14 residues. Trimming took 5 bases from V and 6 from J, leaving 17 bases between them. Germline V gene sequence: CDR1 MNHEY, CDR2 SMNVEV (reference sequence). CDR3 protein: CASSPTRRGREQYV. CDR3 coding DNA: TGTGCCAGCAGTCCTACACGGAGGGGGCGCGAGCAGTACGTC.

This clone was seen only once. The chain recombines TRBV7-2 with TRBJ2-5, with D perhaps TRBD2 (6 bases). The length of the CDR3 is 16 residues. From germline, CDR1 is SGHTA and CDR2 FQGNSA. Trimming left V 4 bases short and J 3 bases short, with 18 bases between. The CDR3 nucleotides are TGTGCCAGCAGCTCTCAAGCGGGCATGCTGGAAGAGACCCAGTACTTC. It encodes CASSSQAGMLEETQYF.

The J gene is TRBJ1-3, the V gene TRBV28; a possible D gene is TRBD1 (6 bases). CDR3 length: 14 residues. V lost 3 bases and J lost 7, with 13 bases in between. CDR1 and CDR2 from the germline V gene are MDHEN and SYDVKM. CDR3 loop: CASSFGRGVNTIYF. CDR3 nucleotide sequence: TGTGCCAGCAGTTTCGGCAGGGGTGTGAACACCATATATTTT.

This chain uses TRBV7-9 with TRBJ2-3; 11 bases agree with TRBD2. V lost 4 bases, J lost 0 bases, and 3 bases stayed unmatched. The V gene's germline CDR1 is SEHNR and CDR2 FQNEAQ (reference sequence). The CDR3 contains 16 residues. CDR3 amino acids: CASSSGTSGSTDTQYF. The CDR3 coding sequence is TGTGCCAGCAGCTCTGGGACTAGCGGTAGCACAGATACGCAGTATTTT.

V usage is TRBV5-4 and J usage is TRBJ2-7, with 7 positions matching TRBD1. The CDR3 consists of 15 residues. Per germline, CDR1 SGHNT and CDR2 YYREEE (reference sequence). The V and J ends lost 6 bases and 0 bases, in that order; junction bases with no gene match: 9. The CDR3 reads CASTKDRTSSYEQYV. CDR3 DNA: TGTGCCAGCACCAAGGACAGGACCAGCTCCTACGAGCAGTACGTC.

This rearrangement joins TRBV18 to TRBJ1-6; no clear D gene. Looked up from germline, CDR1 is KGHSH and CDR2 is LQKENI. The CDR3 has 15 amino acids. Trimming took off 0 bases at V and 10 bases at J, with 13 bases between the two ends. The CDR3 nucleotides are TGTGCCAGCTCACCACCGCGGGCTTTGGGATCACCCCTCCACTTT. It encodes CASSPPRALGSPLHF. Based on the CDR3 plus reference TRBV18 and TRBJ1-6, the full variable domain is NAGVMQNPRHLVRRRGQEARLRCSPMKGHSHVYWYRQLPEEGLKFMVYLQKENIIDESGMPKERFSAEFPKEGPSILRIQQVVRGDSAAYFCASSPPRALGSPLHFGNGTRLTVT.